This record concerns one TCR beta chain sequence. Sequencing used immunoSEQ multiplex PCR; TCRdb keeps in-frame clones, though not all of them. The sample records 72,000 or so clones, about 95% being singletons. The data derive from a study of shared T cell receptors in the human thymus. The germline CDR1 and CDR2 sequences are SQVTM and ANQGSEA. The CDR3 is 13 amino acids. Losses at the gene ends were 1 base for V and 9 bases for J; bases not matched to a gene: 8. J is TRBJ1-1 and V is TRBV29-1; 7 bases align to TRBD1. Source material: thymocytes. This receptor was identified in a human donor. The CDR3 DNA reads TGCAGCGTTGAAGTGGAGGAGGACAGGAAAGCTTTCTTT. It encodes CSVEVEEDRKAFF.